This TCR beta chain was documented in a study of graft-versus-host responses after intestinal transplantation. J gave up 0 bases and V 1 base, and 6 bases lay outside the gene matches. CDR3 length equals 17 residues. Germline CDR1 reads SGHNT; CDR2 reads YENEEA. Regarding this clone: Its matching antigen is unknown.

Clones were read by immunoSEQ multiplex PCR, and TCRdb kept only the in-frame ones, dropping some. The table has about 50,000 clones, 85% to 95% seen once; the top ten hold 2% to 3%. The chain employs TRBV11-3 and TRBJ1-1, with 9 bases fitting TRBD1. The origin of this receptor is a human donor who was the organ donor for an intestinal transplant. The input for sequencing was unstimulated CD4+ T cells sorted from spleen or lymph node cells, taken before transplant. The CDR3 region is CASSLADRGFMNTEAFF. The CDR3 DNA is TGTGCCAGCAGCTTAGCAGACAGGGGGTTTATGAACACTGAAGCTTTCTTT.